The 5 T cell receptor beta chains in this list originate from one sample, sequenced in a study of cytomegalovirus exposure and HLA in healthy donors. The study ran its PCR with 60 Vbeta and 13 Jbeta primers. The repertoire was sequenced with immunoSEQ multiplex PCR; TCRdb's copy has only in-frame clones and lacks some. In total, the table holds around 100,000 clones. Sequences were obtained from PBMCs. The source is a man aged 35 to 55 in good health and CMV-seronegative.

The chain links TRBV6-5 to TRBJ1-1; D not resolved. Trimming took off 7 bases at V and 3 bases at J, with 6 bases between the two ends. The CDR3 is made up of 11 amino acids. Germline lookup yields CDR1 MNHEY and CDR2 SVGAGI. The CDR3 sequence: CASTGYTEAFF. CDR3 coding DNA: TGTGCCAGCACGGGGTACACTGAAGCTTTCTTT.

The V and J genes are TRBV15 and TRBJ1-5, with 11 bases lining up with TRBD1. The CDR3 length is 14 residues. Per the germline V gene, CDR1 is LNHNV and CDR2 is YYDKDF (reference sequence). V lost 7 bases, J lost 6 bases, and 5 bases stayed unmatched. In nucleotides, the CDR3 is TGTGCCACCACCCGGGACAGGGGGGGTCAGCCCCAGCATTTT. Its protein is CATTRDRGGQPQHF.

V is TRBV2 and J is TRBJ1-2; 10 bases map to TRBD1. This CDR3 contains 15 residues. Trimming took 4 bases from V and 4 from J; bases not matched to a gene: 6. Germline loops: CDR1 SNHLY, CDR2 FYNNEI. The CDR3 here is CASSGGQGRAYGYTF. The CDR3, as DNA: TGTGCCAGCAGTGGGGGACAGGGGCGCGCCTATGGCTACACCTTC.

The chain carries TRBV6-5 and TRBJ2-7; the match to TRBD1 covers 8 bases. V trimming: 7 bases; J trimming: 3 bases; junction bases outside the gene matches: 5. This CDR3 region has 13 residues. Germline V gene data show CDR1 as MNHEY and CDR2 as SVGAGI. CDR3 sequence (DNA): TGTGCCAGCATTTCTGGGACAGGCTACGAGCAGTACTTC. It specifies CASISGTGYEQYF.

The CDR3 spells CASSEVFDGLATDTQYF. CDR3 bases: TGCGCCAGCAGTGAAGTATTCGATGGACTAGCGACAGATACGCAGTATTTT. The chain employs TRBV10-2 and TRBJ2-3; 9 bases map to TRBD2. V trimming: 3 bases; J trimming: 3 bases; junction bases outside the gene matches: 10. CDR1 and CDR2 (germline): WSHSY, SAAADI. The CDR3 is made up of 17 amino acids.